This TCR beta chain appears in the sequencing data of a study of response to subunit inactivated influenza vaccine. V lost 1 base to trimming and J lost 4 bases, with 7 bases between them. From germline, CDR1 is LGHNA and CDR2 YSLEER. This CDR3 region has 13 residues. TCRdb reprocessed the RT-PCR reads with MiXCR, giving one entry per CDR3 protein. The sample shows about half a million distinct CDR3 sequences, roughly 8.2% of them seen only once. Study outcomes and limitations: Each seasonal influenza vaccination recruits few new T cells, the authors suggested.

A note on this clonotype: Antigen unknown.

The sample consisted of PBMCs from blood, taken roughly 24 months after vaccination. This clonotype originated in a man between 50 and 69 years old who received an inactivated influenza vaccine. The chain links TRBV4-3 to TRBJ2-5; D is uncertain. As DNA, the CDR3 is TGCGCCAGCAGCCAAGGACGGACAGAGACCCAGTACTTC. This sequence encodes CASSQGRTETQYF.